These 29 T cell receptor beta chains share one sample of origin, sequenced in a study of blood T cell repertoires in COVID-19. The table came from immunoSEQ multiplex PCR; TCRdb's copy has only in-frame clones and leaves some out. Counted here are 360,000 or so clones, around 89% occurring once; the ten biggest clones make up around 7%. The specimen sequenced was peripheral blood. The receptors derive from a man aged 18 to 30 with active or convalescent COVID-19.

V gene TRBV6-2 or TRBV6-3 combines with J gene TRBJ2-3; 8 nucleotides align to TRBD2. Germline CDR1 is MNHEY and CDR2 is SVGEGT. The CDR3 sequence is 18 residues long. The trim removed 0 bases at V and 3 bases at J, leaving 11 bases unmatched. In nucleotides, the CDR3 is TGTGCCAGCAGTTACTCGGTTAGCGGGGACGATAGTACAGATACGCAGTATTTT. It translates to CASSYSVSGDDSTDTQYF.

The CDR3 nucleotides read TGCGCCAGCAGCCAAGATGCCTTCGGGAGCAATCAGCCCCAGCATTTT. This translates into CASSQDAFGSNQPQHF. The rearrangement joins TRBV4-3 to TRBJ1-5; D call uncertain. The germline V and J ends were trimmed by 0 bases and 1 base, with 10 bases remaining between them. Germline CDR1 is LGHNA and CDR2 is YSLEER. This CDR3 is built from 16 residues.

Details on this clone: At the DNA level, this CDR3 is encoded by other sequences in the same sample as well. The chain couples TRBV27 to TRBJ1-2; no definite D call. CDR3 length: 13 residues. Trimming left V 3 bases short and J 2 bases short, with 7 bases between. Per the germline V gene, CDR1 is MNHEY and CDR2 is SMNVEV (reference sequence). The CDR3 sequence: CASSFAGNYGYTF. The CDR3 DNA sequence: TGTGCCAGCAGTTTCGCGGGAAACTATGGCTACACCTTC.

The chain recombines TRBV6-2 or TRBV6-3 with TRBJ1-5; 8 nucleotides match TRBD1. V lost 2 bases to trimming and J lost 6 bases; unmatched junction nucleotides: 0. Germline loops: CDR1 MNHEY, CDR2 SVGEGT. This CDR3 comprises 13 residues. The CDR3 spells CASSYGTGQPQHF. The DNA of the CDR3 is TGTGCCAGCAGTTACGGGACAGGTCAGCCCCAGCATTTT.

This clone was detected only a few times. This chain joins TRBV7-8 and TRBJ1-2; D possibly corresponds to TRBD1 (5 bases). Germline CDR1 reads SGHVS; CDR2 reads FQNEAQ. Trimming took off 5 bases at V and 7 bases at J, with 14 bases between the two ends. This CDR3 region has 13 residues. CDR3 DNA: TGTGCCAGCAGCCTCTCAGGGATCGTTGGCTACACCTTC. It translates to CASSLSGIVGYTF.

The CDR3 sequence: CASSQDTRGNEQFF. CDR3 bases: TGCGCCAGCAGCCAAGATACAAGGGGCAATGAGCAGTTCTTC. The rearrangement links TRBV4-3 to TRBJ2-1, with TRBD1 as a possible D gene (5 bases). Germline loops: CDR1 LGHNA, CDR2 YSLEER. The CDR3 length is 14 residues. V shed 0 bases and J shed 6 bases, with 9 bases lying between them.

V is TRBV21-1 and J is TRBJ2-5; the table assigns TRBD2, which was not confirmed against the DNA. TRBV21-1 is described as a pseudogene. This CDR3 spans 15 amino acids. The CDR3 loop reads CATRTGSKDQETQYF. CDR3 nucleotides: TGTGCCACGAGAACCGGGAGCAAAGACCAAGAGACCCAGTACTTC.

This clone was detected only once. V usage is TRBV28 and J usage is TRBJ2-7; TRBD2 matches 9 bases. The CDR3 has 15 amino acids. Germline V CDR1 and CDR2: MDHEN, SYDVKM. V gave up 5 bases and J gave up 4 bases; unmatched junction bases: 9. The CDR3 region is CASSTVAGVGYEQYF. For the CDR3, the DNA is TGTGCCAGCAGTACCGTAGCGGGAGTGGGGTACGAGCAGTACTTC.

The CDR3: CASSLETGNTEAFF. The CDR3 DNA is TGCGCCAGCAGCTTAGAAACAGGGAACACTGAAGCTTTCTTT. This rearrangement joins TRBV5-1 to TRBJ1-1; TRBD1 might be the D (5 bases). The germline V gene encodes CDR1 SGHRS and CDR2 YFSETQ. The V and J ends lost 2 bases and 1 base respectively, with 9 bases between them. This CDR3 is 14 amino acids long.

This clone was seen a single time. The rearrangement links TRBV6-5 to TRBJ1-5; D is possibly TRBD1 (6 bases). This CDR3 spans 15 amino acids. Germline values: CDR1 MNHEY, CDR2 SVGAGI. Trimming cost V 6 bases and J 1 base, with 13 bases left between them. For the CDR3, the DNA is TGTGCCAGCAGGGGGACATCAGTGAGCAATCAGCCCCAGCATTTT. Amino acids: CASRGTSVSNQPQHF.

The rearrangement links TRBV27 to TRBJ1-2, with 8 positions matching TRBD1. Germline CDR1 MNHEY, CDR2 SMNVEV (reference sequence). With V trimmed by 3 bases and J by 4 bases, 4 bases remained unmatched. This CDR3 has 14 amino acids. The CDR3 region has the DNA TGTGCCAGCAGTTTTGCTGGGACAGGCTATGGCTACACCTTC. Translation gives CASSFAGTGYGYTF.

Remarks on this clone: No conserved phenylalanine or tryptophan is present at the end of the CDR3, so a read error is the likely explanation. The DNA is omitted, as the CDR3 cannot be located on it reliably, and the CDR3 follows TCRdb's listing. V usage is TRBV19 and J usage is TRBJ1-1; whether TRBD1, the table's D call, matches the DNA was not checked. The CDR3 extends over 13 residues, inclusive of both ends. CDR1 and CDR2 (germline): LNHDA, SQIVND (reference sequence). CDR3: CASSIWGGTDTTL.

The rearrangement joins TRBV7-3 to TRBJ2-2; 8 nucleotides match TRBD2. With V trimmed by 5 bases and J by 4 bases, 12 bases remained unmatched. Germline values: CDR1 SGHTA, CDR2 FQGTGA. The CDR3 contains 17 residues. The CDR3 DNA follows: TGTGCCAGCAGCGCAGGACTAGCTAGGACGGGCACCGGGGAGCTGTTTTTT. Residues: CASSAGLARTGTGELFF.

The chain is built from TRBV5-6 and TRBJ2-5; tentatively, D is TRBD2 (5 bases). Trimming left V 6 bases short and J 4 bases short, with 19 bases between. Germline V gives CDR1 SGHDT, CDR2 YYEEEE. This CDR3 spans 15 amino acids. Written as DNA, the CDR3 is TGTGCCAGCACCGCTTTCGATGATCGGGGAGAGACCCAGTACTTC. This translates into CASTAFDDRGETQYF.

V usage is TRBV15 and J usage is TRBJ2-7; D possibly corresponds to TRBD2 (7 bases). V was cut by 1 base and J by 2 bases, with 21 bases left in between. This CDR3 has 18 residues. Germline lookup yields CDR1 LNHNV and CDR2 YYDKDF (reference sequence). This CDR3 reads CATSRGTERAGPTYEQYF. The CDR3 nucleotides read TGTGCCACCAGCAGAGGGACAGAAAGAGCGGGACCGACCTACGAGCAGTACTTC.

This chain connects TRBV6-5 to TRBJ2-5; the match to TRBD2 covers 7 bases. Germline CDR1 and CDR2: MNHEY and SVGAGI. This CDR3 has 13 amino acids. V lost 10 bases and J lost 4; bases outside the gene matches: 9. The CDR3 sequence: CATDKTSRETQYF. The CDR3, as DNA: TGTGCCACCGATAAGACTAGCCGAGAGACCCAGTACTTC.

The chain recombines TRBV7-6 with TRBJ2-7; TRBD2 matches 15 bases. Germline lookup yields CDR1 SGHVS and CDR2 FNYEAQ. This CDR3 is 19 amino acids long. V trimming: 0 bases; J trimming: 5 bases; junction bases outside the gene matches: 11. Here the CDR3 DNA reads TGTGCCAGCAGCTTAGCGCGGACTAGCGGGAGGGCCGATGTCAACGAGCAGTACTTC. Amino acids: CASSLARTSGRADVNEQYF.

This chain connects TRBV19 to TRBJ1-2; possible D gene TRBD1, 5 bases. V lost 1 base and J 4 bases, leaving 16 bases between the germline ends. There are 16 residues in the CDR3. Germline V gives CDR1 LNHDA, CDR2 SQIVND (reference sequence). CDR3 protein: CASSIALAGFGYGYTF. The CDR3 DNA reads TGTGCCAGTAGTATAGCCTTGGCAGGGTTCGGCTATGGCTACACCTTC.

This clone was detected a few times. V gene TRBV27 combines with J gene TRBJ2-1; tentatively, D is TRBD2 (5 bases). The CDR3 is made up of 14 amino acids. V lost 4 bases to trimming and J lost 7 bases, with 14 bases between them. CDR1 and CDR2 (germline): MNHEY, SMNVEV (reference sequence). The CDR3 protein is CASSYLTRENEQFF. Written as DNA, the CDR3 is TGTGCCAGCAGTTACCTAACAAGGGAGAATGAGCAGTTCTTC.

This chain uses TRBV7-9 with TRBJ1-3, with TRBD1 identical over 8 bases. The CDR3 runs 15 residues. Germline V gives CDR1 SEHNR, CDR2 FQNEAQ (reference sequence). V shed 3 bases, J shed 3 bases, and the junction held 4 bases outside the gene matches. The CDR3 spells CASSFDRGLGNTIYF. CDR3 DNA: TGTGCCAGCAGCTTTGACAGGGGCCTTGGAAACACCATATATTTT. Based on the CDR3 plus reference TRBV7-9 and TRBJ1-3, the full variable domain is DTGVSQNPRHKITKRGQNVTFRCDPISEHNRLYWYRQTLGQGPEFLTYFQNEAQLEKSRLLSDRFSAERPKGSFSTLEIQRTEQGDSAMYLCASSFDRGLGNTIYFGEGSWLTVV.

CDR3 bases: TGTGCCAGCAGCCGGGGACAGGGGGGCACAGATACGCAGTATTTT. It yields the protein CASSRGQGGTDTQYF. This rearrangement joins TRBV9 to TRBJ2-3, with 11 bases that match TRBD1. The CDR3 is made up of 15 amino acids. V shed 4 bases, J shed 1 base, and the junction held 2 bases outside the gene matches. The V gene's germline CDR1 is SGDLS and CDR2 YYNGEE.

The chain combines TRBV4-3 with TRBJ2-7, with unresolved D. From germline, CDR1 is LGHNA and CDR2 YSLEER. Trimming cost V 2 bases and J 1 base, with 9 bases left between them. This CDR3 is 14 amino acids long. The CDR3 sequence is CASSQLPFSYEQYF. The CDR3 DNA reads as TGCGCCAGCAGCCAACTCCCTTTTTCCTACGAGCAGTACTTC.

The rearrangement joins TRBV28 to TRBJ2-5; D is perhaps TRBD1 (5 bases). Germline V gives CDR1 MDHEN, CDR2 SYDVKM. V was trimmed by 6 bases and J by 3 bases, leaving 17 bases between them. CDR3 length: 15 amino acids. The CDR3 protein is CASSPWYLREETQYF. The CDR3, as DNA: TGTGCCAGCAGCCCGTGGTACCTCAGGGAAGAGACCCAGTACTTC. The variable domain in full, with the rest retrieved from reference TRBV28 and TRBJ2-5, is DVKVTQSSRYLVKRTGEKVFLECVQDMDHENMFWYRQDPGLGLRLIYFSYDVKMKEKGDIPEGYSVSREKKERFSLILESASTNQTSMYLCASSPWYLREETQYFGPGTRLLVL.

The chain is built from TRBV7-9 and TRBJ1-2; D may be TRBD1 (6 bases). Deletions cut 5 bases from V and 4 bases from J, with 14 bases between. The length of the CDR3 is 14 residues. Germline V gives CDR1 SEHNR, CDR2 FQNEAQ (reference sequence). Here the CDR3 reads CASSPPDRFYGYTF. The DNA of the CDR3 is TGTGCCAGCAGCCCGCCGGACAGATTCTATGGCTACACCTTC.

CDR3: CASSTPRGSSDTQYF. CDR3 DNA sequence: TGTGCCAGCAGTACGCCGCGGGGGTCATCAGATACGCAGTATTTT. The chain combines TRBV7-3 with TRBJ2-3, with TRBD2 identical over 7 bases. CDR1 is SGHTA, CDR2 FQGTGA, per germline. The CDR3 loop spans 15 amino acids. V was clipped by 6 bases and J by 4 bases; unmatched bases: 10.

In nucleotides, the CDR3 is TGTGCCAGCTCACCGACAGCCTCACGCACTGAAGCTTTCTTT. Translated: CASSPTASRTEAFF. The chain combines TRBV18 with TRBJ1-1, with a possible D match to TRBD1 (5 bases). Germline lookup yields CDR1 KGHSH and CDR2 LQKENI. The CDR3 has 14 amino acids. Trimming took off 3 bases at V and 4 bases at J, with 12 bases between the two ends. Full variable domain (outside the CDR3, taken from reference TRBV18 and TRBJ1-1): NAGVMQNPRHLVRRRGQEARLRCSPMKGHSHVYWYRQLPEEGLKFMVYLQKENIIDESGMPKERFSAEFPKEGPSILRIQQVVRGDSAAYFCASSPTASRTEAFFGQGTRLTVV.

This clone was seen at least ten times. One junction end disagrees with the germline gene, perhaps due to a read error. CDR3 sequence (DNA): TGTGCCAGCAGTGACGGTAACGGACAAGGGACCCAGTACTTC. Translation: CASSDGNGQGTQYF. V is TRBV6-4 and J is TRBJ2-5, with a tentative D call TRBD1 (5 bases). CDR1 is MRHNA and CDR2 is SNTAGT in the germline V gene. This CDR3 has 14 amino acids.

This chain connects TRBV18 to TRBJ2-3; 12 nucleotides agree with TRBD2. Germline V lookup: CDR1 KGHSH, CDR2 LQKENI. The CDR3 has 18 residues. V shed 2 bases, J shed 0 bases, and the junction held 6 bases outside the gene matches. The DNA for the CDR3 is TGTGCCAGCTCACCAAACCTTCTAGCGGGGGGGAGCACAGATACGCAGTATTTT. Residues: CASSPNLLAGGSTDTQYF.

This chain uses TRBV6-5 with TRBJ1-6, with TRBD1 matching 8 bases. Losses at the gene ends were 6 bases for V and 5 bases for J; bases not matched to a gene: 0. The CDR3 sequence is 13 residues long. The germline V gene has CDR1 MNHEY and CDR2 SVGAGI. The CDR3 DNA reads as TGTGCCAGCAGGGGACAGGATAATTCACCCCTCCACTTT. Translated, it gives CASRGQDNSPLHF.